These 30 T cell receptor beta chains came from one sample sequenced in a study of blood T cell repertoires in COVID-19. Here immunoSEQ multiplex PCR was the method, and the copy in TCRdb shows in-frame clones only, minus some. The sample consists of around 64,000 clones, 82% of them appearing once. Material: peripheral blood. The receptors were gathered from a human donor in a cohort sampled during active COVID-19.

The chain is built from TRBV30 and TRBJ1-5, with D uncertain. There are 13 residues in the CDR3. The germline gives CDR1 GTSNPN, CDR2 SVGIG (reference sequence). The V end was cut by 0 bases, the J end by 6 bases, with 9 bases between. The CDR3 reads CAWSVSGPQPQHF. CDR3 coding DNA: TGTGCCTGGAGTGTAAGTGGGCCTCAGCCCCAGCATTTT.

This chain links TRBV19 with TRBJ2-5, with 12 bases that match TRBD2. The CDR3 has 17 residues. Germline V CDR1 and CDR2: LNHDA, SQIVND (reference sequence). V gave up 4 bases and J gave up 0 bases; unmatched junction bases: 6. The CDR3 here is CASSTPGTSGYQETQYF. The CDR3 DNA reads TGTGCCAGTAGTACCCCCGGGACTAGCGGGTACCAAGAGACCCAGTACTTC.

The CDR3 nucleotides are TGTGCCAGCAGCCACGGCCCTCTGACAGGCCATTCACCCCTCCACTTT. Protein product: CASSHGPLTGHSPLHF. The rearrangement links TRBV3-1 (or the pseudogene TRBV3-2) to TRBJ1-6, with D possibly TRBD1 on 6 matching bases. Germline V gene data show CDR1 as LGHDT and CDR2 as YNNKEL (reference sequence). This CDR3 is built from 16 residues. With 3 bases removed from V and 8 bases from J, the gap between germline ends came to 17 bases.

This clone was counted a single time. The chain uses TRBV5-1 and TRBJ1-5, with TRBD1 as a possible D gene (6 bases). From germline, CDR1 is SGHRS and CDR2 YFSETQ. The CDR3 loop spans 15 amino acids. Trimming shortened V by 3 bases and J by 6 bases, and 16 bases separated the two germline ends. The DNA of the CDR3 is TGCGCCAGCAGCTATGCAGGGGAAACGGGTCAGCCCCAGCATTTT. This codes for CASSYAGETGQPQHF. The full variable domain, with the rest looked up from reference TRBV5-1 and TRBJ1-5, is KAGVTQTPRYLIKTRGQQVTLSCSPISGHRSVSWYQQTPGQGLQFLFEYFSETQRNKGNFPGRFSGRQFSNSRSEMNVSTLELGDSALYLCASSYAGETGQPQHFGDGTRLSIL.

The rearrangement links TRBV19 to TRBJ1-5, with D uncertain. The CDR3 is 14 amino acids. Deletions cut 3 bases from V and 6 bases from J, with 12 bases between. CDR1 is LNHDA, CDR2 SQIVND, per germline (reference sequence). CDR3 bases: TGTGCCAGTAGTATGGAGGGCTCTACTCAGCCCCAGCATTTT. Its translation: CASSMEGSTQPQHF.

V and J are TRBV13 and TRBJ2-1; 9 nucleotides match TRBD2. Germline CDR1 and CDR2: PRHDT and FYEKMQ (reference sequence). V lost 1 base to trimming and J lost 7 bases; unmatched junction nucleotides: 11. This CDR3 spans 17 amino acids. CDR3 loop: CASSLEEAGGPGNEQFF. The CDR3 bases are TGTGCCAGCAGCTTAGAAGAGGCGGGGGGGCCAGGAAATGAGCAGTTCTTC.

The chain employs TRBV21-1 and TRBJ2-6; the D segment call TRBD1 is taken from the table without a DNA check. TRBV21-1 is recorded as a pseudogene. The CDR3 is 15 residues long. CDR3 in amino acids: CATTDREYGANVLTF. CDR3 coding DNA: TGTGCCACCACGGACAGGGAATATGGGGCCAACGTCCTGACTTTC.

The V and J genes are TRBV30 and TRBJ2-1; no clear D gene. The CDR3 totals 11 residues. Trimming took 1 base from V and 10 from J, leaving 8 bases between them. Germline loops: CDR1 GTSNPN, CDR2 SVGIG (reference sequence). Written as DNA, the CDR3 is TGTGCCTGGAGTGGTCTTATCGAGCAGTTCTTC. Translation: CAWSGLIEQFF.

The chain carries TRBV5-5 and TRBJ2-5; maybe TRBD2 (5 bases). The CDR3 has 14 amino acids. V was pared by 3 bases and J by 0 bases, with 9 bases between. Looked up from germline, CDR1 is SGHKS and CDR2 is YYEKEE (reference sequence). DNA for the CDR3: TGTGCCAGCAGCTCCGGGGTACACCAAGAGACCCAGTACTTC. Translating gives CASSSGVHQETQYF.

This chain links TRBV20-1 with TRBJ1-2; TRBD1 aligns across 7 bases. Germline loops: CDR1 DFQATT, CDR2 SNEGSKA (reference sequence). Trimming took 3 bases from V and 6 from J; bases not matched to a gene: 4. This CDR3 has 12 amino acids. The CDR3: CSASLQGNGYTF. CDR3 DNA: TGCAGTGCTAGTTTACAGGGGAATGGCTACACCTTC.

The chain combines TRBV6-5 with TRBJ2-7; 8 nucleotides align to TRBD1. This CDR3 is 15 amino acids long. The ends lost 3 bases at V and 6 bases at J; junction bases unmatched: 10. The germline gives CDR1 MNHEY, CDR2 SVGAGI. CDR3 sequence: CASSYAGQGATEQYF. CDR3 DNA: TGTGCCAGCAGTTATGCCGGGCAGGGGGCTACCGAGCAGTACTTC.

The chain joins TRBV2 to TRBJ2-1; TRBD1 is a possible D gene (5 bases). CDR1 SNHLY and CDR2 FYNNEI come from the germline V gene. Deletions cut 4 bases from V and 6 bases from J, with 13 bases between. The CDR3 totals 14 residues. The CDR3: CASSGLLRANEQFF. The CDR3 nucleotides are TGTGCCAGCAGTGGTCTCCTCAGGGCCAATGAGCAGTTCTTC.

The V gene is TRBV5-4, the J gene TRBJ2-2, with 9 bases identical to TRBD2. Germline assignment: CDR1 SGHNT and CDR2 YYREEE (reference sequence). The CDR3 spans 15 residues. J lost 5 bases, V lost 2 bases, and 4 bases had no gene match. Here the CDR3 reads CASSFGGGGTGELFF. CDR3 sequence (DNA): TGTGCCAGCAGCTTTGGCGGGGGGGGAACCGGGGAGCTGTTTTTT.

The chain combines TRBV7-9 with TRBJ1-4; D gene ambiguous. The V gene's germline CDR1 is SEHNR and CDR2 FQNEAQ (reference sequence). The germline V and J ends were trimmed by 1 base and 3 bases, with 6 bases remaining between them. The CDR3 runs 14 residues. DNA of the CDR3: TGTGCCAGCAGCTTAGATTTCTCTAATGAAAAACTGTTTTTT. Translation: CASSLDFSNEKLFF.

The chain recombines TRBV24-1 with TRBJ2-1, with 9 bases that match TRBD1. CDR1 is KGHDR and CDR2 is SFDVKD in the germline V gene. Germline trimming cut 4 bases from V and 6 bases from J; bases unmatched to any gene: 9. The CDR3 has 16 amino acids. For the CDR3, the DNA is TGTGCCACCAGTGACACCGGGACAGGGATCTCCAATGAGCAGTTCTTC. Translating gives CATSDTGTGISNEQFF.

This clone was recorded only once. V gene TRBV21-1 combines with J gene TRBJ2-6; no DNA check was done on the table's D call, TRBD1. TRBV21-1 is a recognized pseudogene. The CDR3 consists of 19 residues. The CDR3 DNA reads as TGTGCCAGCAGGAGGCGGTCGTACAGGGAGCCCACTGGGGCCAACGTCCTGACTTTC. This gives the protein CASRRRSYREPTGANVLTF.

The CDR3 region has the DNA TGTGCCAGCAGCTTGAGGACTAGCGAAGGGGAGACCCAGTACTTC. This gives the protein CASSLRTSEGETQYF. The V and J genes are TRBV7-2 and TRBJ2-5, with TRBD2 matching over 9 bases. V shed 3 bases and J 5 bases; nucleotides not matched to a gene: 7. The CDR3 is 15 amino acids. Germline CDR1 SGHTA, CDR2 FQGNSA.

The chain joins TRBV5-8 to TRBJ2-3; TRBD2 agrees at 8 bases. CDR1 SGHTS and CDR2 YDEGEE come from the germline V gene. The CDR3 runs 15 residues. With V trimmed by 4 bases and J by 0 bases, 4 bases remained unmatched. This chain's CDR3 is CASSISGASTDTQYF. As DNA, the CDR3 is TGTGCCAGCAGCATTAGCGGGGCGAGCACAGATACGCAGTATTTT.

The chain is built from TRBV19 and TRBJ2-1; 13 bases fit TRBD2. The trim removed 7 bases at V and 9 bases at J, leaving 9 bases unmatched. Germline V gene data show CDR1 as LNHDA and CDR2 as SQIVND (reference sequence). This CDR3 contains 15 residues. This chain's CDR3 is CASKTLAGGQGEQFF. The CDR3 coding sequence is TGTGCCAGTAAAACACTAGCGGGGGGGCAGGGTGAGCAGTTCTTC.

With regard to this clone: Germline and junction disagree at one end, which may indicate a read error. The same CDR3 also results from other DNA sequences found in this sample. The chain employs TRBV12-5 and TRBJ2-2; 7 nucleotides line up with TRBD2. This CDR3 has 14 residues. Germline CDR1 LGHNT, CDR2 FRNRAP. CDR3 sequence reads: CARGRGEGTGELFF. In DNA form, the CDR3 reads TGTGCTCGTGGCCGGGGGGAGGGGACCGGGGAGCTGTTTTTT.

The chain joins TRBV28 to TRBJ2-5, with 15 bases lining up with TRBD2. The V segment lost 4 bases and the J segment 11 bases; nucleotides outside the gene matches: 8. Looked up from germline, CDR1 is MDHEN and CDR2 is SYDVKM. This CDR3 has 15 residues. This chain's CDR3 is CASSSGTSGGREQYF. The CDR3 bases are TGTGCCAGCAGTTCTGGGACTAGCGGGGGGAGGGAGCAGTACTTC.

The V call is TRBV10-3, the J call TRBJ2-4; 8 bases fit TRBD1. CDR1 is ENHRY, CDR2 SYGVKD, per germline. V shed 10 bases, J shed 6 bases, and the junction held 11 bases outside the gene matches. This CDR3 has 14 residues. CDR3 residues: CASTDTGQGNIQYF. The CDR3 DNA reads TGTGCCAGTACCGACACCGGACAGGGAAACATTCAGTACTTC.

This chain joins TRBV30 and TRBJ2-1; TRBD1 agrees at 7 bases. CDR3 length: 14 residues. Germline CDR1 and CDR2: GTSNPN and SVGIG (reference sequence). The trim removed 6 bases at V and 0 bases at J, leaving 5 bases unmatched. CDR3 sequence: CACARDSSYNEQFF. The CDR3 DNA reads TGTGCCTGCGCCCGGGACAGCTCCTACAATGAGCAGTTCTTC.

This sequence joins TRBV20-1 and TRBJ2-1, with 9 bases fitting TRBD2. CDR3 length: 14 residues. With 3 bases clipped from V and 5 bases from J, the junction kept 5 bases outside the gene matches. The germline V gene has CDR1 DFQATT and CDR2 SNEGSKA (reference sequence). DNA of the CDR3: TGCAGTGCTAGTACTAGCGGGCCGAACAATGAGCAGTTCTTC. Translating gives CSASTSGPNNEQFF.

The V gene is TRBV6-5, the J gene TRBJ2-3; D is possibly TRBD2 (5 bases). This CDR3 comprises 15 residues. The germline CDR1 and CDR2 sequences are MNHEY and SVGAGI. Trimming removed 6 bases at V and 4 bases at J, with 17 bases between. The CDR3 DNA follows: TGTGCCAGCAGACGGACTGCAATCCCCCCAGATACGCAGTATTTT. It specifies CASRRTAIPPDTQYF.

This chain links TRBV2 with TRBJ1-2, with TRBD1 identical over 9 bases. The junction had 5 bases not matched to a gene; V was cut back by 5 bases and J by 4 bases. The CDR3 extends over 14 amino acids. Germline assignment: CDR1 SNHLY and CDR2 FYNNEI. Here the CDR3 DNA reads TGTGCCAGCAGTTTTGGGACAGGGCCCTATGGCTACACCTTC. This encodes CASSFGTGPYGYTF.

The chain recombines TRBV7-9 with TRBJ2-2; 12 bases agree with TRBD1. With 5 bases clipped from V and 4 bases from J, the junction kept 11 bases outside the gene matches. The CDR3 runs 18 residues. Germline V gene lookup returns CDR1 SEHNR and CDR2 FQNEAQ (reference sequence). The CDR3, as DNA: TGTGCCAGCAGCCGACAGGGACAGGGGGCCCTAGGCACCGGGGAGCTGTTTTTT. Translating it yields CASSRQGQGALGTGELFF.

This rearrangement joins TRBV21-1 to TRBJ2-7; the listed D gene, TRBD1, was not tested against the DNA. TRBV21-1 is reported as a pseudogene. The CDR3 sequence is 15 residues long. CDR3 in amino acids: CASSRGQGAGYEQYV. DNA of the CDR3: TGTGCCAGCAGCAGGGGGCAGGGGGCAGGCTACGAGCAGTACGTC.

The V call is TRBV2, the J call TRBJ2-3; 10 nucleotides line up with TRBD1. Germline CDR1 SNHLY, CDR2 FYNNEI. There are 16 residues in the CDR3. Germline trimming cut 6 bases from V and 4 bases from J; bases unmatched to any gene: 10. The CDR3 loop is CASSLLDRGMADTQYF. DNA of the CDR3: TGTGCCAGCAGCCTACTGGACAGGGGGATGGCAGATACGCAGTATTTT.

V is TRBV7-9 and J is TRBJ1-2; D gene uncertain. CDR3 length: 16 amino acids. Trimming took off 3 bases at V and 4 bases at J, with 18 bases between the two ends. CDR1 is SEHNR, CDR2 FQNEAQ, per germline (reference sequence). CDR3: CASSFDLSTAGYGYTF. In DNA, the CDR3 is TGTGCCAGCAGCTTCGACCTCTCTACCGCGGGCTATGGCTACACCTTC.